This T cell receptor (beta chain) was sequenced in a study of radiation and T cells in renal cell carcinoma (dated by TCRdb to between 2020 and 2021). Background on the whole study: A total of 50 to 60 samples underwent TCR beta sequencing, made up of approximately 26 tumors and about 27 peripheral blood samples. The last blood draw happened 4 weeks after radiation, timed to coincide with nephrectomy. Across all 50 or so samples, 4,000,000 or so unique CDR3 nucleotide sequences, encoding 2.5 million to 3 million unique CDR3 amino acid sequences, were identified. Summary of the overall study and its limitations: Because the trial had a single-armed design, the trial could not examine how radiation dose or scheduling affected the TCR repertoire. Blood repertoire dynamics were not followed beyond 4 weeks after treatment. No pretreatment tumor biopsies were available, so the baseline intratumoral presence of clonotypes could not be determined. Top tumor clonotypes rose in blood from baseline to 2 weeks post-radiation, then contracted by 4 weeks, suggesting transient expansion of tumor-resident clones.

According to the study, the label for this sample's time point signals: blood 4 weeks post-SBRT, at nephrectomy. The intended sense of this specimen's treatment or condition label: 15 Gy SBRT to primary tumor, nephrectomy 4 weeks later. Samples were obtained from a clinical trial, in which 15 Gy stereotactic body radiation therapy was delivered to primary renal cell carcinomas and nephrectomy was performed 4 weeks later. To follow tumor-enriched clonotypes, peripheral blood was collected serially from radiation-treated patients at baseline and again at 2 weeks and 4 weeks after SBRT. Every patient had renal cell carcinoma of clear cell pathology. Genomic DNA for TCR sequencing was prepared using the QIAamp DNA Blood Mini Kit (Qiagen). The analyses included only samples that passed all quality control checks. The CDR3 runs 15 amino acids, cysteine and phenylalanine included. Of the read, only the CDR3 DNA is kept; its 45 bases are in frame from base 1. In the germline V gene, CDR1 corresponds to SGHDT and CDR2 to YYEEEE. V has 1 base trimmed and J has 3 bases trimmed; junction bases matching no gene number 5.

The table lists this clone with a count of one. This clone's antigen is unknown. Base qualities are missing; no much larger clone stands one base away. The immunoSEQ kit was used, according to the manufacturer's recommendations, to generate TCR beta libraries from genomic DNA. For library preparation, a first multiplex PCR was performed with proprietary primers, followed by a second PCR in which unique barcodes were added, and bead cleanups were performed after each round. Each sample batch included a kit-provided positive control reaction and a negative control reaction. The final libraries underwent checking on an Agilent 4200 TapeStation D1000 ScreenTape, volumetric pooling, and quantification by qPCR. Sequencing was performed on an Illumina NextSeq500 using a MidOutput 150-cycle cartridge, with 156 Read1 cycles, 15 Index1 cycles, and the kit custom primers. The pooled library was loaded at roughly 1 pM, and 20% PhiX control was spiked in. On the study's bioinformatics: Vendor-processed data were analyzed in R, and a clonotype was defined as all T cells sharing the same CDR3 nucleotide sequence. For clone abundance analyses, frequencies were normalized to the 10,000 most abundant clones in each sample. Public T cell clones, averaging fewer than five per sample, were removed before analysis. A difference in abundance of at least 32-fold between compartments was used to define tumor-enriched and baseline blood-enriched clonotypes. Clonotypes expanded or contracted between blood time points were identified with a beta-binomial differential abundance model. Similarity between tumor and blood repertoires was quantified using the Baroni-Urbani and Buser coefficient, and groups were compared with two-tailed Wilcoxon tests in R. TCRdb obtained this table from immuneACCESS and retained in-frame rearrangements with V and J assigned. These tables miss some clones; where compared with another copy, unresolved V genes account for less than half of the shortfall, and the remainder is unexplained. D and trimming were read from the DNA, whereas the V and J calls and clone size are those reported in that table. Counted in this sample were about 170,000 clones; approximately 90% of them appeared once. The ten largest clones capture 11% of the sample.

This clonotype was sampled from a woman between 45 and 60 years old with renal cell carcinoma. The sequence joins TRBV5-6 to TRBJ1-2, with TRBD1 identical over 8 junction bases. The source was blood, collected from a patient whose treatment included radiotherapy and nephrectomy. The CDR3 region: CASSLIGQGDYGYTF. The DNA sequence follows: TGTGCCAGCAGCTTGATCGGACAGGGCGACTATGGCTACACCTTC.